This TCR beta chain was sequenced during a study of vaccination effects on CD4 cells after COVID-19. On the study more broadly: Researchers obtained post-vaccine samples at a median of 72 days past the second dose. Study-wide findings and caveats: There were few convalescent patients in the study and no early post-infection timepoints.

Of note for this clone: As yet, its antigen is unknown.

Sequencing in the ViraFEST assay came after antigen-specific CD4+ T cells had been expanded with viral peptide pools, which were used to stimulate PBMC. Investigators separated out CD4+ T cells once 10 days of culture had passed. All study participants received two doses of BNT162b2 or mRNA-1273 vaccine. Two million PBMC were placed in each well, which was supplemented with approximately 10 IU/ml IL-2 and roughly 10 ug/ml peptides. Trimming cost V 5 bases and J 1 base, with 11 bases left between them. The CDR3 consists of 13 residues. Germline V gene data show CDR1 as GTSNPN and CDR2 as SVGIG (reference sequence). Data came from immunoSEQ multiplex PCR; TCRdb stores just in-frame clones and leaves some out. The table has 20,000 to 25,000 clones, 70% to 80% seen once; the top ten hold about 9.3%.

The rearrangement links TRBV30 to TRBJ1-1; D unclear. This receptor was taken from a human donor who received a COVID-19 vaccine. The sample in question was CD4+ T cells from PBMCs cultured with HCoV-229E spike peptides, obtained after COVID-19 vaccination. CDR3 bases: TGTGCCTGGGGCAAGACTCGGAACACTGAAGCTTTCTTT. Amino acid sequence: CAWGKTRNTEAFF. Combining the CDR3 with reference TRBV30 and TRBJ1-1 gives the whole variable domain SQTIHQWPATLVQPVGSPLSLECTVEGTSNPNLYWYRQAAGRGLQLLFYSVGIGQISSEVPQNLSASRPQDRQFILSSKKLLLSDSGFYLCAWGKTRNTEAFFGQGTRLTVV.